Below are 10 T cell receptor beta chains sequenced from a single sample in a study of CD8+CD57+ T cells in acquired aplastic anemia. By flow cytometry, patients selected for sequencing had shown an expansion of CD8+CD57+ cells. The template used for profiling TCR beta VDJ and CDR3 was genomic DNA. TCRdb used MiXCR to reprocess the reads, holding one entry per CDR3 protein. The sample has roughly 170,000 distinct CDR3 sequences, around 50% seen once. Source material: sorted CD4+, CD8+, or CD8+CD57+ T cells (not recorded which) from PBMCs. The receptor source for this set is a human donor with aplastic anemia.

This clonotype was detected many times. V and J are TRBV2 and TRBJ2-7, with TRBD2 identical over 11 bases. CDR1 is SNHLY, CDR2 FYNNEI, per germline. The V and J ends lost 6 bases and 9 bases, in that order; junction bases with no gene match: 4. This CDR3 spans 12 amino acids. CDR3 sequence: CASRLAGGGQYF. CDR3 bases: TGTGCCAGCAGATTAGCGGGGGGGGGGCAGTACTTC.

As concerns this clonotype: The conserved closing phenylalanine or tryptophan is absent in this CDR3, likely reflecting a read error. Because the CDR3's place on the DNA is in doubt, the DNA is left out and the CDR3 is given as listed by TCRdb. The chain links TRBV2 to TRBJ2-3; TRBD2, as called in the table, went unchecked against the DNA. The germline gives CDR1 SNHLY, CDR2 FYNNEI. Both ends counted, the CDR3 spans 14 residues. CDR3 sequence: CASLRDFSADTHYL.

This clonotype is a singleton in its sample. No conserved phenylalanine or tryptophan ends this CDR3, so it is likely a read error. This chain links TRBV29-1 with TRBJ1-1; D is unresolved. Germline V gene lookup returns CDR1 SQVTM and CDR2 ANQGSEA. The CDR3 is 13 residues long. V was cut by 4 bases and J by 1 base, with 10 bases left in between. CDR3 nucleotides: TGCAGCGTTGTAGCCCACGGGAACACTGAAGCTTTCCCT. As protein: CSVVAHGNTEAFP.

V and J are TRBV6-1 and TRBJ2-2; 7 positions match TRBD2. This CDR3 has 14 residues. Germline CDR1 reads MNHNS; CDR2 reads SASEGT. With 8 bases clipped from V and 5 bases from J, the junction kept 8 bases outside the gene matches. The CDR3 sequence is CASRGLGLTGELFF. CDR3 bases: TGTGCCAGCCGCGGACTAGGATTAACCGGGGAGCTGTTTTTT.

This clonotype was seen repeatedly, ten times or more. V gene TRBV4-1 combines with J gene TRBJ1-3; D gene unclear. The germline V gene has CDR1 MGHRA and CDR2 YSYEKL. V lost 2 bases and J lost 0, with 11 bases in between. The CDR3 is made up of 16 amino acids. The CDR3, as DNA: TGCGCCAGCAGCCAACCCGTACGAGACTCTGGAAACACCATATATTTT. It encodes CASSQPVRDSGNTIYF.

J is TRBJ2-5 and V is TRBV24-1, with a tentative D call TRBD1 (5 bases). The CDR3 consists of 13 residues. V was shortened by 12 bases and J by 2 bases, with 15 bases between the two germline ends. Germline V gives CDR1 KGHDR, CDR2 SFDVKD. In nucleotides, the CDR3 is TGTGCCGCCTCCAGGGAAGGGCAAGAGACCCAGTACTTC. Its protein product is CAASREGQETQYF.

This clonotype was seen ten or more times. V and J are TRBV10-2 and TRBJ1-1; 7 positions agree with TRBD1. Germline CDR1 and CDR2: WSHSY and SAAADI. This CDR3 is 13 amino acids long. The ends lost 7 bases at V and 8 bases at J; junction bases unmatched: 10. The CDR3 coding sequence is TGCGCCAGCAAGAATTCCCGGACAGGAGAAGCTTTCTTT. Translating it yields CASKNSRTGEAFF.

Ten or more counts support this clonotype. The chain couples TRBV20-1 to TRBJ2-3; TRBD2 matches at 8 bases. The CDR3 extends over 17 amino acids. The germline V gene encodes CDR1 DFQATT and CDR2 SNEGSKA (reference sequence). V shed 1 base, J shed 2 bases, and the junction held 11 bases outside the gene matches. For the CDR3, the DNA is TGCAGTGCTAGAGTGCGATCGGGCGGGGGGAACACAGATACGCAGTATTTT. Its protein is CSARVRSGGGNTDTQYF.

The chain is built from TRBV12-5 and TRBJ1-5; tentative D call: TRBD1 (5 bases). V was clipped by 2 bases and J by 2 bases, with 10 bases between them. Germline assignment: CDR1 LGHNT and CDR2 FRNRAP. This CDR3 is built from 15 residues. The CDR3 coding sequence is TGTGCTAGTGGTTTGAATGGGGGGGGCAATCAGCCCCAGCATTTT. This encodes CASGLNGGGNQPQHF.

The chain links TRBV5-6 to TRBJ2-7; TRBD1 matches at 8 bases. V shed 0 bases, J shed 7 bases, and the junction held 9 bases outside the gene matches. Germline-derived CDR1 and CDR2 are SGHDT and YYEEEE. The CDR3 is 15 residues long. Here the CDR3 DNA reads TGTGCCAGCAGCTTGGCGACGCAGGGGGCAGTTGAGCAGTACTTC. Protein: CASSLATQGAVEQYF.